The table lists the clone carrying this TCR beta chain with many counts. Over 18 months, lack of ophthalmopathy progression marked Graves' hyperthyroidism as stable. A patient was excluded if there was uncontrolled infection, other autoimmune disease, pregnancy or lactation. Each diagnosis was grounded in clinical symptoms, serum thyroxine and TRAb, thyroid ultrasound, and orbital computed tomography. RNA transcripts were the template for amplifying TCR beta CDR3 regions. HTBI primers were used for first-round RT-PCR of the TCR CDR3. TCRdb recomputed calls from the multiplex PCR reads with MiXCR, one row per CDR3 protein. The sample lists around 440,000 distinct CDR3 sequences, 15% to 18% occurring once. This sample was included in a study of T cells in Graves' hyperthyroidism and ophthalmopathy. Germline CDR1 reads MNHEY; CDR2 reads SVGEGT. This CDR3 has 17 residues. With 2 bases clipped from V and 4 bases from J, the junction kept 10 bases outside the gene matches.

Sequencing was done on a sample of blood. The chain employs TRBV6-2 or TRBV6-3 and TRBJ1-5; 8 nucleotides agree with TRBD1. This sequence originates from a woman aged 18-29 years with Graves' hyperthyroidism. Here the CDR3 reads CASSYDPGGNENQPQHF. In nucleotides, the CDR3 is TGTGCCAGCAGTTACGACCCAGGGGGCAACGAGAATCAGCCCCAGCATTTT.